Listed below are T cell receptor beta chains from one sample, sequenced in a study of cytomegalovirus exposure and HLA in healthy donors. Repertoires were generated with immunoSEQ multiplex PCR, while TCRdb's copy carries only in-frame clones and drops some. Of about 130,000 clones in the sample, 75% to 90% were seen once. Specimen: PBMCs. The receptors come from a woman aged 30 to 39 in good health and CMV-seropositive. CDR3s include the opening cysteine and the closing phenylalanine or tryptophan. D genes are given only for firm matches.

TRBV28	-	TRBJ2-7	CASSLWRYEQYF
TRBV6-1	TRBD1	TRBJ1-5	CASSEASDRGLGNQPQHF
TRBV10-3	-	TRBJ1-5	CAISDWGQGAVQPQHF
TRBV23-1	TRBD1	TRBJ1-5	CASSGQGGNQPQHF
TRBV27	-	TRBJ2-3	CASSLVDPQVGGGSTDTQYF
TRBV6-5	-	TRBJ1-1	CASTRGGSTEAFF
TRBV27	-	TRBJ2-1	CASSSGGSNEQFF
TRBV19	-	TRBJ1-4	CASSGDSKDGTSIEKLFF
TRBV27	-	TRBJ2-3	CASRPTGTDTQYF
TRBV2	-	TRBJ1-5	CASNSLNQPQHF
TRBV27	-	TRBJ1-1	CASSGQGTEAFF
TRBV7-7	TRBD1	TRBJ2-2	CASSPGTGVGGELFF
TRBV27	-	TRBJ2-7	CASSSTYEQYF
TRBV5-5	-	TRBJ2-7	CASSLQGFEQYF
TRBV28	-	TRBJ1-3	CASIGQPHSGNTIYF
TRBV5-1	-	TRBJ2-1	CASSFKDYSGNEQFF
TRBV13	TRBD1	TRBJ2-5	CASRETGVETQYF
TRBV2	-	TRBJ2-1	CASSDPAGGRPYEQFF
TRBV19	-	TRBJ1-1	CASRGGATEAFF
TRBV7-9	-	TRBJ2-1	CASSYAPDDEQFF
TRBV11-1	-	TRBJ2-3	CASRPPGLGDTQYF
TRBV28	TRBD2	TRBJ2-7	CASRSTSGGVYEQYF
TRBV28	TRBD1	TRBJ1-3	CASSPQGGLSGNTIYF
TRBV10-2	-	TRBJ1-1	CASSWELEAFF
TRBV10-3	TRBD2	TRBJ2-7	CAISDLGRELNEQYF
TRBV9	TRBD2	TRBJ2-3	CASSVGGTDTQYF
TRBV30	TRBD2	TRBJ2-1	CACREGGQFF
TRBV5-1	TRBD2	TRBJ2-3	CASSLVPAGVTDTQYF